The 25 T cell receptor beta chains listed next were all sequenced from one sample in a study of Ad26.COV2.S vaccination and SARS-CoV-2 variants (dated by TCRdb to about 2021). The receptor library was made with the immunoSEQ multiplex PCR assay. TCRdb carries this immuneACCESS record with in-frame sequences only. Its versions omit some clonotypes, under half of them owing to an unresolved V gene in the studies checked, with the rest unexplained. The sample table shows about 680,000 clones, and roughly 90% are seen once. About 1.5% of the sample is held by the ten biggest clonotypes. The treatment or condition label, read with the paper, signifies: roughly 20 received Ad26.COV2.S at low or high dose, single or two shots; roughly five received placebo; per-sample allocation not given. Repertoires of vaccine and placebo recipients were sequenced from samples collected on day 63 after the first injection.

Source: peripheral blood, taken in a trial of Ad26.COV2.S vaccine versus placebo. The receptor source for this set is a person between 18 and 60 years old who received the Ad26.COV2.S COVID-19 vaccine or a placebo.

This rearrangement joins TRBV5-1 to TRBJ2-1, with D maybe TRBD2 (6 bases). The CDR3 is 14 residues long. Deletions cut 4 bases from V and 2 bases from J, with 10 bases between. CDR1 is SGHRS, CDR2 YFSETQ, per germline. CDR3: CASSKGLTYNEQFF. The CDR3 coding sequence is TGCGCCAGCAGCAAAGGACTAACCTACAATGAGCAGTTCTTC.

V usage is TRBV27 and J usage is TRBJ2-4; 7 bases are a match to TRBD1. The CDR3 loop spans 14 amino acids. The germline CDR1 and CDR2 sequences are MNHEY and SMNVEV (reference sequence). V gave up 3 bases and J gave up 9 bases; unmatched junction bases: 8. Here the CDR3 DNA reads TGTGCCAGCAGTTTCGGACAGGAAAAATGCATTCAGTACTTC. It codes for CASSFGQEKCIQYF.

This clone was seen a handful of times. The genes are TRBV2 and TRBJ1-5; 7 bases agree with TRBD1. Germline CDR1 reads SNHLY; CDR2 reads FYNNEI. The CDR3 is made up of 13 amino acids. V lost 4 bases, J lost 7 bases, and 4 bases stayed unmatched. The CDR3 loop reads CASSGTGEQPQHF. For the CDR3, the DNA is TGTGCCAGCAGTGGGACAGGTGAGCAGCCCCAGCATTTT.

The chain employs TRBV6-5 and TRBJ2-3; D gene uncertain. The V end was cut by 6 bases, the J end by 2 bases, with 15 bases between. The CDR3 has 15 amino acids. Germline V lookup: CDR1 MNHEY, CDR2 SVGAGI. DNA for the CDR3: TGTGCCAGCAGCAAAGGCGACTCTCCCACAGATACGCAGTATTTT. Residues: CASSKGDSPTDTQYF.

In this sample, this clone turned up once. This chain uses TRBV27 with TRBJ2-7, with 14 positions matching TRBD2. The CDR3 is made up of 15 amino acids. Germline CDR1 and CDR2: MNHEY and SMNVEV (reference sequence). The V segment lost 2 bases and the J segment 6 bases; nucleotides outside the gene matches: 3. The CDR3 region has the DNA TGTGCCAGCAGTTTAAGAGGGACTAGCGGGAGCGAGCAGTACTTC. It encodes CASSLRGTSGSEQYF.

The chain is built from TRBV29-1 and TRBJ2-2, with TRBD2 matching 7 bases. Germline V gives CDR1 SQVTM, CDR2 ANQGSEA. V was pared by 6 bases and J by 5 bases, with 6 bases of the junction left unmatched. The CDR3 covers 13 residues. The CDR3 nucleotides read TGCAGCGTCAGCAGGGAGGGTACCGGGGAGCTGTTTTTT. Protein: CSVSREGTGELFF.

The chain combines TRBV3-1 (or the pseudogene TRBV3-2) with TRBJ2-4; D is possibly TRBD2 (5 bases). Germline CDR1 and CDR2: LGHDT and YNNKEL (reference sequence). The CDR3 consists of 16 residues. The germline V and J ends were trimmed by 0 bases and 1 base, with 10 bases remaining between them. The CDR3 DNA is TGTGCCAGCAGCCAAGAATCGACTATGGCCAAAAACATTCAGTACTTC. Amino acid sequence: CASSQESTMAKNIQYF.

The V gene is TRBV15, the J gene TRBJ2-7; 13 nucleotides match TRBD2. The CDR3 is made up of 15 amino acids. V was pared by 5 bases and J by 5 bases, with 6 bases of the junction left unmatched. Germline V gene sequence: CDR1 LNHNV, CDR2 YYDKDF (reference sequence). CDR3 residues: CATSAGTSGNHEQYF. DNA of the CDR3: TGTGCCACCAGCGCTGGGACTAGCGGGAACCACGAGCAGTACTTC.

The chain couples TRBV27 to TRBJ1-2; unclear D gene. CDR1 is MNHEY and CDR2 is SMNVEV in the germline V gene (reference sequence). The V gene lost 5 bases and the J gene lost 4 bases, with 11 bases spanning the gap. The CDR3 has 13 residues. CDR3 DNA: TGTGCCAGCAGTCAGAGAGAAGGCTATGGCTACACCTTC. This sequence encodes CASSQREGYGYTF.

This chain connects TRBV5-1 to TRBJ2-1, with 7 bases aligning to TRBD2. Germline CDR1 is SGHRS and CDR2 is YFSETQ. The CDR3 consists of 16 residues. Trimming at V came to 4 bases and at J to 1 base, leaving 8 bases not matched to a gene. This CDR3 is CASSLQGAGSYNEQFF. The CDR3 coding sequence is TGCGCCAGCAGCCTTCAGGGAGCGGGGTCCTACAATGAGCAGTTCTTC.

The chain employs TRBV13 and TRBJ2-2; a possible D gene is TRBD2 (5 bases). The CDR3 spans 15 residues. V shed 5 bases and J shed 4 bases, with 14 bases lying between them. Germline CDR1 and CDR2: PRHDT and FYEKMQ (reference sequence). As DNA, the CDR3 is TGTGCCAGCAGCGCTCCCGGGATCTCCACCGGGGAGCTGTTTTTT. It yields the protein CASSAPGISTGELFF.

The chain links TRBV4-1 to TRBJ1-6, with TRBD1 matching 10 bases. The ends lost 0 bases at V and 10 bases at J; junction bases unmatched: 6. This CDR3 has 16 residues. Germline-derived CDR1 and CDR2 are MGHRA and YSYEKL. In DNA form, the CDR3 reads TGCGCCAGCAGCCAAGATCTGGGACAGGGGCAATCACCCCTCCACTTT. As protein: CASSQDLGQGQSPLHF.

CDR3 sequence (DNA): TGTGCCTGGAGTCGCAGGGAGGCATGGTTTTTT. Translated: CAWSRREAWFF. The chain carries TRBV30 and TRBJ1-4; D perhaps matches TRBD1 (5 bases). V lost 2 bases to trimming and J lost 16 bases, with 14 bases between them. Germline CDR1 is GTSNPN and CDR2 is SVGIG (reference sequence). The CDR3 contains 11 residues.

As DNA, the CDR3 is TGCGCCAGCAGTCAAGTCGGGACAGGGGGCTTCTCCTACGAGCAGTACTTC. Translated: CASSQVGTGGFSYEQYF. The chain is built from TRBV23-1 and TRBJ2-7, with 12 bases matching TRBD1. TRBV23-1 is marked as an open reading frame, function uncertain. CDR3 length: 17 residues. J gave up 0 bases and V 2 bases, and 5 bases lay outside the gene matches.

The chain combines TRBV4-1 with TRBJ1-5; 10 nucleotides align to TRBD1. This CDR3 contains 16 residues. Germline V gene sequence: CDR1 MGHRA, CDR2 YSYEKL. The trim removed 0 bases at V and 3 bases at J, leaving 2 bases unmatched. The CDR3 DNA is TGCGCCAGCAGCCAAGATGGGACAGGGGACAATCAGCCCCAGCATTTT. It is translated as CASSQDGTGDNQPQHF.

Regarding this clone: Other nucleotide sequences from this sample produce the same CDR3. The CDR3 loop reads CASSISRGSNQPQHF. The CDR3 region has the DNA TGTGCCAGTAGTATATCGCGAGGTAGCAATCAGCCCCAGCATTTT. The chain recombines TRBV19 with TRBJ1-5; D is uncertain. Germline CDR1 reads LNHDA; CDR2 reads SQIVND (reference sequence). The CDR3 is made up of 15 amino acids. The V end was cut by 2 bases, the J end by 0 bases, with 8 bases between.

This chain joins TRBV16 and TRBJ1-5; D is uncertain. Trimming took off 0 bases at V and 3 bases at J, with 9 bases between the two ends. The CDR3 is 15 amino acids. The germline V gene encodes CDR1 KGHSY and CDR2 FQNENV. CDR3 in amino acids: CASSQSWHLNQPQHF. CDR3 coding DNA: TGTGCCAGCAGCCAATCGTGGCACCTCAATCAGCCCCAGCATTTT.

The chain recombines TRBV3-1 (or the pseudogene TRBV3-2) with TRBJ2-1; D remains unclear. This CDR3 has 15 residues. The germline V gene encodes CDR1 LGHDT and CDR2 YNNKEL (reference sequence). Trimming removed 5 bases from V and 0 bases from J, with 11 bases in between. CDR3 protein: CASSSTRNSYNEQFF. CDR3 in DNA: TGTGCCAGCAGCTCGACCAGAAACTCCTACAATGAGCAGTTCTTC.

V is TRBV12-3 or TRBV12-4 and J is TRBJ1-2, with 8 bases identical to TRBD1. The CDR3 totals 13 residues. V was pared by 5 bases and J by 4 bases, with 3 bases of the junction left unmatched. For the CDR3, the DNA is TGTGCCAGCAGTCAACAGGGGGTCTATGGCTACACCTTC. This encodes CASSQQGVYGYTF.

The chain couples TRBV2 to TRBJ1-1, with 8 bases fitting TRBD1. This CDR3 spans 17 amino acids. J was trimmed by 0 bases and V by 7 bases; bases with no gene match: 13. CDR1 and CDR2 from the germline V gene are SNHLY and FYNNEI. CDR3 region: CASKLGQGTAMNTEAFF. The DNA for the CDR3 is TGTGCCAGCAAGTTAGGACAGGGCACCGCCATGAACACTGAAGCTTTCTTT.

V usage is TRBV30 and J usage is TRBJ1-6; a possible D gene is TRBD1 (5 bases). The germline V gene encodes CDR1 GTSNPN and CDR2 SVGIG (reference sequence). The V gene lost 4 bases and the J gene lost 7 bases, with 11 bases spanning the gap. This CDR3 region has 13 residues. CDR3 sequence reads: CAWTLGGNSPLHF. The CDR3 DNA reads TGTGCCTGGACTCTGGGGGGAAATTCACCCCTCCACTTT.

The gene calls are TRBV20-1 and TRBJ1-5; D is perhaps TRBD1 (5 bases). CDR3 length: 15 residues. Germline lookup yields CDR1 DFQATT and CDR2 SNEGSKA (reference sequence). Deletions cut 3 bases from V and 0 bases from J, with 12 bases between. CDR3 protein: CSASVAGHSNQPQHF. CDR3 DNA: TGCAGTGCTAGTGTGGCAGGGCATAGCAATCAGCCCCAGCATTTT.

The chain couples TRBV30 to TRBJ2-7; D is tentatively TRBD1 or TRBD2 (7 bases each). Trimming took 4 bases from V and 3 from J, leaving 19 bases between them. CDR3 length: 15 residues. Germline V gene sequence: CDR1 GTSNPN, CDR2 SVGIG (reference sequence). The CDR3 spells CAWIKGRAGGYEQYF. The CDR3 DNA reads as TGTGCCTGGATCAAGGGGAGGGCAGGGGGCTACGAGCAGTACTTC.

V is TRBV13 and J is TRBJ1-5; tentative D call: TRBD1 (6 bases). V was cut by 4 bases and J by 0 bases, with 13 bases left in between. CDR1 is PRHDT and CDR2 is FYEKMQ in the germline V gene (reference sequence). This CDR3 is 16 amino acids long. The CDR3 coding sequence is TGTGCCAGCAGCTCCTCGGACAGCCATAGCAATCAGCCCCAGCATTTT. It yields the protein CASSSSDSHSNQPQHF. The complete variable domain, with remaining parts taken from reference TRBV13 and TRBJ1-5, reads AAGVIQSPRHLIKEKRETATLKCYPIPRHDTVYWYQQGPGQDPQFLISFYEKMQSDKGSIPDRFSAQQFSDYHSELNMSSLELGDSALYFCASSSSDSHSNQPQHFGDGTRLSIL.

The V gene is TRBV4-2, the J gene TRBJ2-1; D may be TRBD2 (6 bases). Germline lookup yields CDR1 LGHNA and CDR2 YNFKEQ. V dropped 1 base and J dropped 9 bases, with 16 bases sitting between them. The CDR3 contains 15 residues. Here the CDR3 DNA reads TGTGCCAGCAGCCAAGCGGGTGACGGGGGAGGTGAGCAGTTCTTC. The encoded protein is CASSQAGDGGGEQFF.